The present TCR beta chain was sequenced within a study of T cell responses to AZD1222 COVID-19 vaccine. The CDR3 contains 13 residues. Deletions cut 0 bases from V and 5 bases from J, with 7 bases between. CDR1 is MNHEY and CDR2 is SVGEGT in the germline V gene. The protocol was immunoSEQ multiplex PCR, while the TCRdb copy is restricted to in-frame clones and leaves out a portion. The repertoire holds under 150,000 clones, with roughly 90% as singletons. Concerning this clone: This sample includes further DNA sequences coding for the same CDR3.

This TCR derives from an adult in good health. The sequences come from peripheral blood, collected on day 0 of AZD1222 vaccination. This rearrangement joins TRBV6-2 or TRBV6-3 to TRBJ1-1; D uncertain. The CDR3 protein is CASSYSRGTEAFF. In DNA, the CDR3 is TGTGCCAGCAGTTACTCGAGAGGGACTGAAGCTTTCTTT.